This record covers a single T cell receptor (beta chain). Its antigen is unidentified. Clones were read by immunoSEQ multiplex PCR, and TCRdb kept only the in-frame ones, dropping some. The sample lists 65,000 to 75,000 clones, approximately 81% seen once, with roughly 20% in the top ten. The sample is drawn from a study of T cell responses to AZD1222 COVID-19 vaccine. Looking at the study overall: Second doses were pooled across both intervals (about 4 or about 12 weeks).

The study, taken as a whole, reports: Spike regions recognized by vaccine-associated CD4 TCRs spanned the protein, led by 160-218 and 743-854. No repertoire was sampled before or during the peak T cell response, only after it.

Germline V lookup: CDR1 SGHRS, CDR2 YFSETQ. Trimming left V 4 bases short and J 2 bases short, with 10 bases between. This CDR3 contains 14 residues. This specimen was peripheral blood, taken on day 0 of AZD1222 vaccination. The receptor was isolated from an adult in good health. The chain has TRBV5-1 and TRBJ1-3; no clear D gene. CDR3 nucleotide sequence: TGCGCCAGCAGCCCGGCGGGAGCTGGAAACACCATATATTTT. This translates into CASSPAGAGNTIYF. The variable domain in full, completed from reference TRBV5-1 and TRBJ1-3, reads KAGVTQTPRYLIKTRGQQVTLSCSPISGHRSVSWYQQTPGQGLQFLFEYFSETQRNKGNFPGRFSGRQFSNSRSEMNVSTLELGDSALYLCASSPAGAGNTIYFGEGSWLTVV.